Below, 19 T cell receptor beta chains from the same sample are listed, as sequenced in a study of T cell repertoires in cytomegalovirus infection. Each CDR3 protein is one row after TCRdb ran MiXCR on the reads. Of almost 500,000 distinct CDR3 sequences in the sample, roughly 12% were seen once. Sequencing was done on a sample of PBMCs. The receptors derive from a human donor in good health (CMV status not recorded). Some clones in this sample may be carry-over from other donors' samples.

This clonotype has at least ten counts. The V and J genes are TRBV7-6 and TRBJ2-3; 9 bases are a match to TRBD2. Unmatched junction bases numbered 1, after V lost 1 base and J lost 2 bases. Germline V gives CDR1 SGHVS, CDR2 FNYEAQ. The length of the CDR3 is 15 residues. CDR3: CASSLGTSDTDTQYF. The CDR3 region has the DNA TGTGCCAGCAGCTTAGGGACTAGCGACACAGATACGCAGTATTTT.

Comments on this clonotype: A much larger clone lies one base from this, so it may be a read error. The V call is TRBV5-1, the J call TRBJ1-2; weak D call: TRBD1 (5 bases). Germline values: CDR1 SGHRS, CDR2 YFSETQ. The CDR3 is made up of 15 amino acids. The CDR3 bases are TGCGCCAACAGCCTGGTCCCGACAGTAAACTATGGCTACACCTTC. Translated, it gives CANSLVPTVNYGYTF.

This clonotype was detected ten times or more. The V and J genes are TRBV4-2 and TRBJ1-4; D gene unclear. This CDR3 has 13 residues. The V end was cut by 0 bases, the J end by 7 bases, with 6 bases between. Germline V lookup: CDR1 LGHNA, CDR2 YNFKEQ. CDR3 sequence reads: CASSQDGGEKLFF. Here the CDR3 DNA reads TGTGCCAGCAGCCAAGATGGTGGTGAAAAACTGTTTTTT.

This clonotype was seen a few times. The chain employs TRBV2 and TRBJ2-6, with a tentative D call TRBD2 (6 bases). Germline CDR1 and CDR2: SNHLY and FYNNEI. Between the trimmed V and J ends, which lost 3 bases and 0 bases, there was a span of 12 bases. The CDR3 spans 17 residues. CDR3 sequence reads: CASSEMGLLSGANVLTF. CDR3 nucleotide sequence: TGTGCCAGCAGTGAGATGGGACTCCTCTCTGGGGCCAACGTCCTGACTTTC.

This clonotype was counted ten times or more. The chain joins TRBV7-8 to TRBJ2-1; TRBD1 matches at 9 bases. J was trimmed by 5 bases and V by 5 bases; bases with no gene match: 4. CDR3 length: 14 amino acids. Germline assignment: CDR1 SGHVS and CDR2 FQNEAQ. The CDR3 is CASSTRTGDNEQFF. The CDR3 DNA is TGTGCCAGCAGCACCCGGACAGGGGACAATGAGCAGTTCTTC.

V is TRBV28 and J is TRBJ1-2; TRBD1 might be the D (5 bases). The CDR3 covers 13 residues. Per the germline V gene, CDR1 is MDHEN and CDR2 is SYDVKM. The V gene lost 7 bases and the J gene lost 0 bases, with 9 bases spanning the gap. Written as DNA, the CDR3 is TGTGCCAGCAAGGGACCAGCTAACTATGGCTACACCTTC. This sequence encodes CASKGPANYGYTF.

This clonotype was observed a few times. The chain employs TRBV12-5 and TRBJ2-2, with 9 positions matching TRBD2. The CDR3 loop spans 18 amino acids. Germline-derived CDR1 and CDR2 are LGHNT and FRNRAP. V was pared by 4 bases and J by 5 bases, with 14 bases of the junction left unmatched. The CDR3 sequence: CASGSPAGGRGWTGELFF. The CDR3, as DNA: TGTGCTAGTGGTTCGCCGGCTGGCGGGAGGGGTTGGACCGGGGAGCTGTTTTTT.

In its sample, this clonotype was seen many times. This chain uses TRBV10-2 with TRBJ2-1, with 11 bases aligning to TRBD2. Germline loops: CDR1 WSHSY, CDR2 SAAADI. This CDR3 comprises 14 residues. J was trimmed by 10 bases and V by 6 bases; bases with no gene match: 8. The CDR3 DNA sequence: TGCGCCAGCAGGAAGACTAGCGGGGAATACGAGCAGTTCTTC. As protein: CASRKTSGEYEQFF.

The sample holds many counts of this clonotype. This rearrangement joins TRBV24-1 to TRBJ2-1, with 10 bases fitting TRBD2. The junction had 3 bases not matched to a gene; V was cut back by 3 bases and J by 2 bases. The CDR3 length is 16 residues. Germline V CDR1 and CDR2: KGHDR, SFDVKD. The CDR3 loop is CATSDPGTSAYNEQFF. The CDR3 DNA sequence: TGTGCCACCAGTGATCCCGGGACTAGCGCCTACAATGAGCAGTTCTTC.

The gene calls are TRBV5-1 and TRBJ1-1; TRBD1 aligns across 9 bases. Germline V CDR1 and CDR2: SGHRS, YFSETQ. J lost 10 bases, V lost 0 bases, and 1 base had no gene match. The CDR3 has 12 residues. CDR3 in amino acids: CASSLGGQGAFF. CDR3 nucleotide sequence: TGCGCCAGCAGCTTGGGGGGACAGGGAGCTTTCTTT.

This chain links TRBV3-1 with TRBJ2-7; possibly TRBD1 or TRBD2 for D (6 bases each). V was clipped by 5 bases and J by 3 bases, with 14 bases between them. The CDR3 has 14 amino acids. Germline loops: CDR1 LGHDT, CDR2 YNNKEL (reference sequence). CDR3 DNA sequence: TGTGCCAGCAGCACCCGCGGAGGGGGCTACGAGCAGTACTTC. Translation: CASSTRGGGYEQYF.

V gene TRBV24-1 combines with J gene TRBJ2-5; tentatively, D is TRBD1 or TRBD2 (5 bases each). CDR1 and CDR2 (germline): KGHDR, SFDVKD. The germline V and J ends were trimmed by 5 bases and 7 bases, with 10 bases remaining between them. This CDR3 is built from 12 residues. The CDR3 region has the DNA TGTGCCACCAGTGCGGGACCGGGGACCCAGTACTTC. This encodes CATSAGPGTQYF.

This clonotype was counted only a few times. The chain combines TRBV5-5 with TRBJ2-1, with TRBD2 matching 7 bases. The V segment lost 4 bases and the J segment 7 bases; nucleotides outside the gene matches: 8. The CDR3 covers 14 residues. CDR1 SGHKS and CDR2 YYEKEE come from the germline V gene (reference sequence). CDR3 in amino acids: CASSRFLRENEQFF. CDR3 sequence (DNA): TGTGCCAGCAGCCGTTTCCTGCGGGAGAATGAGCAGTTCTTC.

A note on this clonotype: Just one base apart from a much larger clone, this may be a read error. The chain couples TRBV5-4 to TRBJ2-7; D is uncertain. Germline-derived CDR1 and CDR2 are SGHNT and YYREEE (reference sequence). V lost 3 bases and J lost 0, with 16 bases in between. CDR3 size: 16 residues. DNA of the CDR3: TGTGCCAGCAGCTCAACCCATAGCAGTTCCTCCTACGAGCAGTACTTC. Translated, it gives CASSSTHSSSSYEQYF.

For the CDR3, the DNA is TGCGCCAGCAGCTTGCGACTAGCGGGAGTAGGCACGCAGTATTTT. The encoded protein is CASSLRLAGVGTQYF. The genes are TRBV5-1 and TRBJ2-3; 12 positions match TRBD2. CDR1 SGHRS and CDR2 YFSETQ come from the germline V gene. V trimming: 1 base; J trimming: 9 bases; junction bases outside the gene matches: 6. This CDR3 region has 15 residues.

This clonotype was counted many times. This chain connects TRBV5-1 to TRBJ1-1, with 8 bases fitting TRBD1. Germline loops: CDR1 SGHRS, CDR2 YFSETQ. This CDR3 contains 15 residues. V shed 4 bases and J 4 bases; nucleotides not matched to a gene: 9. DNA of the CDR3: TGCGCCAGCAGCGAGAACAGGGGGGTAAGCACTGAAGCTTTCTTT. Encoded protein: CASSENRGVSTEAFF.

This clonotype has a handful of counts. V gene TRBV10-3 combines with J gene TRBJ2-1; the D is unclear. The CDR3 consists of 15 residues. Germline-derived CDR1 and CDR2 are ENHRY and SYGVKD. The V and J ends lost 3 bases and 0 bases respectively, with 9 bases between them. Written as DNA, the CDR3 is TGTGCCATCAGTGAAGAGTCGAGCTCCTACAATGAGCAGTTCTTC. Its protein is CAISEESSSYNEQFF.

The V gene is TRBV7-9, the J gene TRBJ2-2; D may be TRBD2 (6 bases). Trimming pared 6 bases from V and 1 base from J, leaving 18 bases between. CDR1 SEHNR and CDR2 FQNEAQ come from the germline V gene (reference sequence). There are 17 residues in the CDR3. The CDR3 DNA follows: TGTGCCAGCAGACCCCGAGCTTCTAGCGAGAACACCGGGGAGCTGTTTTTT. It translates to CASRPRASSENTGELFF.

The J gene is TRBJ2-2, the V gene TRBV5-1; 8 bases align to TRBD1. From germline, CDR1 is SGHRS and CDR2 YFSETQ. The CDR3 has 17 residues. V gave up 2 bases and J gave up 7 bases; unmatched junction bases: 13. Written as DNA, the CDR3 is TGCGCCAGCAGCTTAACAATTCCGGGACAGGAGGTCGGGGAGCTGTTTTTT. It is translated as CASSLTIPGQEVGELFF.